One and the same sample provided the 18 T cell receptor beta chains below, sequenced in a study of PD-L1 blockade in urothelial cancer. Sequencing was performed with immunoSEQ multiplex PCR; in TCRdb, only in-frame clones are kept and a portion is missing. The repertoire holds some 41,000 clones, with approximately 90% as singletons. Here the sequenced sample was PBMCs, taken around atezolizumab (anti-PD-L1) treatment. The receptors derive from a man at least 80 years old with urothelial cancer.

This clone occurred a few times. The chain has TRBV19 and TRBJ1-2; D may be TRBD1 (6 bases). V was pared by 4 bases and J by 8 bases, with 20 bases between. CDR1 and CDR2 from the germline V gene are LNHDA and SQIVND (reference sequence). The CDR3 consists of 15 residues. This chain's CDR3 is CASSKGRQAVWGYTF. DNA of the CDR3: TGTGCCAGTAGTAAAGGGCGACAGGCGGTTTGGGGCTACACCTTC.

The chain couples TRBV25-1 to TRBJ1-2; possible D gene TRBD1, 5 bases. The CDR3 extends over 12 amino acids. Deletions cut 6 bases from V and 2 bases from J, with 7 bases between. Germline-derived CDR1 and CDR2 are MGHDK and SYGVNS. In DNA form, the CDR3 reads TGTGCCAGCAGCGCAGGGAACTATGGCTACACCTTC. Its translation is CASSAGNYGYTF.

The CDR3 loop reads CASSPSGRGTDTQYF. DNA of the CDR3: TGTGCCAGCAGTCCGAGCGGGAGAGGGACAGATACGCAGTATTTT. The rearrangement links TRBV6-4 to TRBJ2-3; 8 nucleotides align to TRBD2. Germline V gene data show CDR1 as MRHNA and CDR2 as SNTAGT. The CDR3 covers 15 residues. The V segment lost 5 bases and the J segment 3 bases; nucleotides outside the gene matches: 7.

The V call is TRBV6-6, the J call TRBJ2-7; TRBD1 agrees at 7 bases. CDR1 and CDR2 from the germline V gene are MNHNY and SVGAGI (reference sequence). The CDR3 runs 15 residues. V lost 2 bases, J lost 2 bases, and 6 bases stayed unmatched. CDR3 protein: CASSYLDRDTYEQYF. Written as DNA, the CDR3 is TGTGCCAGCAGTTACCTCGACAGGGATACCTACGAGCAGTACTTC.

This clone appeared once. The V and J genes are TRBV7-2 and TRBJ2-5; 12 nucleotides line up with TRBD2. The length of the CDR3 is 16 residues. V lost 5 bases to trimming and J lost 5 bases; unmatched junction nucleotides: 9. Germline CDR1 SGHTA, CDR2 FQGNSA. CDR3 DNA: TGTGCCAGCAGCCCTCTAGCGGGAGGGCCCTTGGAGACCCAGTACTTC. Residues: CASSPLAGGPLETQYF.

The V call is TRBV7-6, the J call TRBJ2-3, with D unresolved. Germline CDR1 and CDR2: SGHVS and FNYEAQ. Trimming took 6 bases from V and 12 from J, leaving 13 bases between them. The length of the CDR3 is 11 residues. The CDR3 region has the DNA TGTGCCAGCAGTCCAGTGAGGATTCAGTATTTT. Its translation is CASSPVRIQYF.

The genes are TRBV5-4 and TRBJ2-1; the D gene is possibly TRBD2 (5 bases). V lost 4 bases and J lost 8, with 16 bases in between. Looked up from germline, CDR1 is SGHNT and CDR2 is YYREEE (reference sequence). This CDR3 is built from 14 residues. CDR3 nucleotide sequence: TGTGCCAGCAGCCCCTCGAGACGGGGAGATGAGCAGTTCTTC. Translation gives CASSPSRRGDEQFF.

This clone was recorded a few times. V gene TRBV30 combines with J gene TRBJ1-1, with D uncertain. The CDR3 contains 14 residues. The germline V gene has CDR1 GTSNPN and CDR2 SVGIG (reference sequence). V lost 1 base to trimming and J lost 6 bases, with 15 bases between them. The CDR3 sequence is CAWSEGVGLAEAFF. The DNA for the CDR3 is TGTGCCTGGAGTGAAGGTGTGGGCTTGGCTGAAGCTTTCTTT.

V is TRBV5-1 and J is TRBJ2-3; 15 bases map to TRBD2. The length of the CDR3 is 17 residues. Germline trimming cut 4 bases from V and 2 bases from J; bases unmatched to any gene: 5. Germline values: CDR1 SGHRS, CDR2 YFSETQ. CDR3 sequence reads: CASSPGTSGRTTDTQYF. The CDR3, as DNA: TGCGCCAGCAGCCCCGGGACTAGCGGGAGGACCACAGATACGCAGTATTTT.

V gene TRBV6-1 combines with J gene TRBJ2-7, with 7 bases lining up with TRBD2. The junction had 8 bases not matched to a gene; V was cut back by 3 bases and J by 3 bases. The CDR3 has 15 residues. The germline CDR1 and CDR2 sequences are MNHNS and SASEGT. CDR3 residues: CASSDGLAADYEQYF. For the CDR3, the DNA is TGTGCCAGCAGTGACGGGCTAGCGGCGGACTACGAGCAGTACTTC.

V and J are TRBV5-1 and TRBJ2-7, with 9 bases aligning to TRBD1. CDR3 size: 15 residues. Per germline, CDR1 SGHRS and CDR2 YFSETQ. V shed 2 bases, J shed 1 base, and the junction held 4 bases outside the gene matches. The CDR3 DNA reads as TGCGCCAGCAGCTTCGGACAGGGGAGATCCTACGAGCAGTACTTC. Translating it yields CASSFGQGRSYEQYF.

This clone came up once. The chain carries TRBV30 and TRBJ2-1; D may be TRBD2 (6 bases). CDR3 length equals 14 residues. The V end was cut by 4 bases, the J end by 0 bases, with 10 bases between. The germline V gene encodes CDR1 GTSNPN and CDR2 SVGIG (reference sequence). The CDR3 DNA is TGTGCCTGGACCGGGGGAGGCTCCTACAATGAGCAGTTCTTC. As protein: CAWTGGGSYNEQFF.

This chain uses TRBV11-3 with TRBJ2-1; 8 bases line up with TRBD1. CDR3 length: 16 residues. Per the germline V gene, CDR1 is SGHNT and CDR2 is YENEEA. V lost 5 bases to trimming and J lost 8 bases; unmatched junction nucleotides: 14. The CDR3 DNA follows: TGTGCCAGCAGCGCTCGGGGCCACAGGGGGATCGATGAGCAGTTCTTC. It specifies CASSARGHRGIDEQFF.

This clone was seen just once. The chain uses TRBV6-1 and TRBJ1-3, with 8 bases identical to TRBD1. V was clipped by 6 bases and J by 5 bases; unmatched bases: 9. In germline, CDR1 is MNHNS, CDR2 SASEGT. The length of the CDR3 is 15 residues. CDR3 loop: CASSVQTGERNTIYF. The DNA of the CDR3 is TGTGCCAGCAGCGTTCAGACAGGGGAAAGAAACACCATATATTTT.

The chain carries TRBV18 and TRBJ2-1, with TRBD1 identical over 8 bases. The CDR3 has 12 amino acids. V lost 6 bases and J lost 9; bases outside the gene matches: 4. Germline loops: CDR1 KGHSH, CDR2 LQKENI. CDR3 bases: TGTGCCAGCTCCCCAGACAGGGGTGAGCAGTTCTTC. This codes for CASSPDRGEQFF.

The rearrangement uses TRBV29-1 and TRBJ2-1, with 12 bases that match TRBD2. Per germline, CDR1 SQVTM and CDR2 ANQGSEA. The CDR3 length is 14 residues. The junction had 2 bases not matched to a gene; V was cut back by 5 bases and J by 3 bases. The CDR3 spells CSVLAGGLYNEQFF. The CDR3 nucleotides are TGCAGCGTTCTAGCGGGAGGGCTCTACAATGAGCAGTTCTTC.

CDR3 coding DNA: TGCGCCAGCAGCCAAGGGCGGGACTCTTTATCCACCGGGGAGCTGTTTTTT. Its protein is CASSQGRDSLSTGELFF. This chain joins TRBV4-1 and TRBJ2-2; tentative D call: TRBD2 (6 bases). The CDR3 length is 17 residues. CDR1 is MGHRA and CDR2 is YSYEKL in the germline V gene. Between the trimmed V and J ends, which lost 1 base and 4 bases, there was a span of 16 bases.

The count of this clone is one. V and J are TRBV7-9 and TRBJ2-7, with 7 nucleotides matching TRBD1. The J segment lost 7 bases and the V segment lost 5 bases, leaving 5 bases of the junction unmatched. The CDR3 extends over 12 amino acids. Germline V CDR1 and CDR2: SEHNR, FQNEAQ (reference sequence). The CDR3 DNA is TGTGCCAGCAGCCGACAGGGCGGAGAGCAGTACTTC. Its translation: CASSRQGGEQYF.